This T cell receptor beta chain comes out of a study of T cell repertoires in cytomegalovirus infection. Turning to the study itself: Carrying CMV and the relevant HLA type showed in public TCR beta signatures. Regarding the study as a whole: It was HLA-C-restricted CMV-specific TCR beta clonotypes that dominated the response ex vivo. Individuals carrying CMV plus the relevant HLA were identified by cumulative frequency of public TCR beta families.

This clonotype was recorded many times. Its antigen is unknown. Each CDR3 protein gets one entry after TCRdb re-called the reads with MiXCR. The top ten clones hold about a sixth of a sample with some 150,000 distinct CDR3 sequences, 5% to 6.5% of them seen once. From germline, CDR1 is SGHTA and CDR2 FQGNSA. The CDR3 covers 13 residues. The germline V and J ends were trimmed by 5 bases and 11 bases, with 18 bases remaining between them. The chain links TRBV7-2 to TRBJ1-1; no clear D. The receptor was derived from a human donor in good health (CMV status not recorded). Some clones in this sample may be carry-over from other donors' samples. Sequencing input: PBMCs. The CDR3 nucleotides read TGTGCCAGCAGCCTCGTAATGGGCCCGGGGGCTTTCTTT. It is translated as CASSLVMGPGAFF.